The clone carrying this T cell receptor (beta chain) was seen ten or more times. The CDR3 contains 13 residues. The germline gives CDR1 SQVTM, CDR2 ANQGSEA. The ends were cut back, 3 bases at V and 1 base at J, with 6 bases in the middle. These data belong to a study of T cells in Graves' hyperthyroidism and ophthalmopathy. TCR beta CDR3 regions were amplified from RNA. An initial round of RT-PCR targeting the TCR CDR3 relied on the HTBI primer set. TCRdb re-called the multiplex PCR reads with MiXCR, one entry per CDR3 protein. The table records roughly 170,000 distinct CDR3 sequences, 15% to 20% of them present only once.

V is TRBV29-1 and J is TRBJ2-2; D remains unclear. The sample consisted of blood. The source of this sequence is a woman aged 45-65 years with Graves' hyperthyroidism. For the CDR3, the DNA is TGCAGCGTTGAGAGACAGAACACCGGGGAGCTGTTTTTT. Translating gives CSVERQNTGELFF.